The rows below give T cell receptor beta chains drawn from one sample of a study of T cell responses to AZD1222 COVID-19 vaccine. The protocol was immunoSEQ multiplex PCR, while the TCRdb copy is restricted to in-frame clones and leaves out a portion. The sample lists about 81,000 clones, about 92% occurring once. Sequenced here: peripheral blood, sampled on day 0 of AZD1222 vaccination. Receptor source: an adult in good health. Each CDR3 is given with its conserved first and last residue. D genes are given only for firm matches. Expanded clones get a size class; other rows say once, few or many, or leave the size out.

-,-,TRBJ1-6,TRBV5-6,TGTGCCAGCAGCCATCAACGGGCGTGGAATTCACCCCTCCACTTT,CASSHQRAWNSPLHF
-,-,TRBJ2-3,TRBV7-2,TGTGCCAGCAGCTTAGCCAGCTTAGGAACAGATACGCAGTATTTT,CASSLASLGTDTQYF
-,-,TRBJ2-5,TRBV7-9,TGTGCCAGCAAGACCGTCGGGGAGACCCAGTACTTC,CASKTVGETQYF
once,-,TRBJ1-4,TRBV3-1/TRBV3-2,TGTGCCAGCAGCCCTCGACACCGTAATGAAAAACTGTTTTTT,CASSPRHRNEKLFF
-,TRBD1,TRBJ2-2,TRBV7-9,TGTGCCCCCCTAAACCACAGGGGCACCGGGGAGCTGTTTTTT,CAPLNHRGTGELFF
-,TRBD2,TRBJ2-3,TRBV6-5,TGTGCCAGCAGTTCCTCAAGCGGGAGGGCCATAGATACGCAGTATTTT,CASSSSSGRAIDTQYF
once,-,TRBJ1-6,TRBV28,TGTGCCAGCAGTTTGTTTGGGGGGGTCAATTCACCCCTCCACTTT,CASSLFGGVNSPLHF
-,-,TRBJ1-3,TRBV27,TGTGCCAGCAGAGAACTAGGGGATAGGTCGGGAAACACCATATATTTT,CASRELGDRSGNTIYF
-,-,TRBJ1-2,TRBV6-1,TGTGCCAGCAGTGACCAGCAGGCCCTCGGCTATGGCTACACCTTC,CASSDQQALGYGYTF
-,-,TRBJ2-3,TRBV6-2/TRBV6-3,TGTGCCAGCAGTTACACTTCGGACAGCACAGATACGCAGTATTTT,CASSYTSDSTDTQYF
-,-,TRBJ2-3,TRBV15,TGTGCCACCAGCAGAGATAGAGCAGGTGGGGTTAAGCGTACGCAGTATTTT,CATSRDRAGGVKRTQYF
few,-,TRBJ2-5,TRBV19,TGTGCCAGTAGTTCGGACAGAGAAGAGACCCAGTACTTC,CASSSDREETQYF
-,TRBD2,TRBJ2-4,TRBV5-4,TGTGCCAGCAGCCCCGCGGGGGGGTTGGGCAAAAACATTCAGTACTTC,CASSPAGGLGKNIQYF
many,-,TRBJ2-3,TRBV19,TGTGCCAGTAGTGCACGAGCAGGTGGGGCGGATACGCAGTATTTT,CASSARAGGADTQYF
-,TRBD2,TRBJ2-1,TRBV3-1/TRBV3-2,TGTGCCAGCAGCCTAAAGGGTGCGGGACTAGCGGGGAACAATGAGCAGTTCTTC,CASSLKGAGLAGNNEQFF
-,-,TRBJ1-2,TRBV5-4,TGTGCCAGCAGGGGTGGGCCGTTATATGGCTACACCTTC,CASRGGPLYGYTF
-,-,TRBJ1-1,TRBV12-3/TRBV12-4,TGTGCCAGCAGTTTAATGATGAACACTGAAGCTTTCTTT,CASSLMMNTEAFF
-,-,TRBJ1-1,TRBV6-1,TGTGCCAGCAGTGACCCCCTGGGGAGGGGCACTGAAGCTTTCTTT,CASSDPLGRGTEAFF
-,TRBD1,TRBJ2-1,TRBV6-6,TGTGCCAGCAGCCGCCCCGGGACAGGGGACAATGAGCAGTTCTTC,CASSRPGTGDNEQFF
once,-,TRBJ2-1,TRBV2,TGTGCCAGCAGGGGGATTGGGGGAGCTTTCTACAATGAGCAGTTCTTC,CASRGIGGAFYNEQFF
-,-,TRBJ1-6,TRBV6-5,TGTGCCAGCAGTTTCACAGACTATAATTCACCCCTCCACTTT,CASSFTDYNSPLHF
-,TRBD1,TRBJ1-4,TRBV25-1,TGTGCCAGCAGTGCGGACAGGGGATGGAGTGAAAAACTGTTTTTT,CASSADRGWSEKLFF
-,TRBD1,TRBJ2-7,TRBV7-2,TGTGCCAGCAGCATAACAGGGGGCCCCTACGAGCAGTACTTC,CASSITGGPYEQYF
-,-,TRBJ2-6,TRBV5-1,TGCGCCAGCAGCTTGGCCCAGGCCACCTCTGGGGCCAACGTCCTGACTTTC,CASSLAQATSGANVLTF
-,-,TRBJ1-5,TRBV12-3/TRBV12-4,TGTGCCAGCAGTTTGGCAGAGAATCAGCCCCAGCATTTT,CASSLAENQPQHF
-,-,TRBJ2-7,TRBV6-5,TGTGCCAGCGCAACGGGAGCAATCTACGAGCAGTACTTC,CASATGAIYEQYF
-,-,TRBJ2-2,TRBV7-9,TGTGCCAGCACGATCCGAGGGCGGACGAACACCGGGGAGCTGTTTTTT,CASTIRGRTNTGELFF
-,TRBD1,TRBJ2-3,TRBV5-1,TGCGCCAGCAGCAGGGACAGGCTCACAGATACGCAGTATTTT,CASSRDRLTDTQYF
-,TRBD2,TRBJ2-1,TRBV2,TGTGCCAGCAGTGAACGTGCGGGAGAATTCTCCTACAATGAGCAGTTCTTC,CASSERAGEFSYNEQFF
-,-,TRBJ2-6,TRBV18,TGTGCCAGCTCACCAATAGGAGGGACTGGGGCCAACGTCCTGACTTTC,CASSPIGGTGANVLTF
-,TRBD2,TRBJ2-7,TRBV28,TGTGCCAGCAGAGTAGCGGGGCCCTACGAGCAGTACTTC,CASRVAGPYEQYF
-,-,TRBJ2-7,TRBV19,TGTGCCAGTAGAACAAACAGGGAGTCCTACGAGCAGTACTTC,CASRTNRESYEQYF
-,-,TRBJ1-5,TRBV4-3,TGCGCCAGCAGCCAAGATCTGGGGCAGCCCCAGCATTTT,CASSQDLGQPQHF
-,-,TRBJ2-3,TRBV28,TGTGCCAGCAGTGTGGGGTCCAGCGATACGCAGTATTTT,CASSVGSSDTQYF
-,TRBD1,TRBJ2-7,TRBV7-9,TGTGCCAGCAGCCCTCGGGACAGGGATTACGAGCAGTACTTC,CASSPRDRDYEQYF
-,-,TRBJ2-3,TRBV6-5,TGTGCCAGCAGGACGTGGGGGACGATAGATACGCAGTATTTT,CASRTWGTIDTQYF
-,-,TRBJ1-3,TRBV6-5,TGTGCCAGCAGTTACTCACGGGAGAGCTCTGGAAACACCATATATTTT,CASSYSRESSGNTIYF
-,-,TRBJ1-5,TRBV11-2,TGTGCCAGCAGCGAGGGAAATAGCAATCAGCCCCAGCATTTT,CASSEGNSNQPQHF
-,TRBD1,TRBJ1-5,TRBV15,TGTGCCACCAGCAGAACAGGGGTACGGCAGCCCCAGCATTTT,CATSRTGVRQPQHF
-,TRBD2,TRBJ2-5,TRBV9,TGTGCCAGCAGTGTAGCGGGATTTGGGGAGACCCAGTACTTC,CASSVAGFGETQYF
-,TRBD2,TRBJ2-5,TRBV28,TGTGCCAGCAGCCCCAGCGGGAGGGCCTTCGGAGAGACCCAGTACTTC,CASSPSGRAFGETQYF
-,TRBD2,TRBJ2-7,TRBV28,TGTGCCAGCAGTCCATATAATGTACTAGCGGTCTACTCCTACGAGCAGTACTTC,CASSPYNVLAVYSYEQYF
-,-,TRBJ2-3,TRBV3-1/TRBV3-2,TGTGCCAGCAGCCAAGCTTCCTTACATACGCAGTATTTT,CASSQASLHTQYF
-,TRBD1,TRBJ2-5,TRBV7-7,TGTGCTAGCAGCTCGACAGGGGGCGAGACCCAGTACTTC,CASSSTGGETQYF
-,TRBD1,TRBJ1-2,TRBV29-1,TGCAGCGGCGACAGGGAGGGCTATGGCTACACCTTC,CSGDREGYGYTF
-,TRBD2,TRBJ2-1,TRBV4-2,TGTGCCAGCAGCCAAGATTGGCTAGCGGGAGTTTCAGAGGCCTACAATGAGCAGTTCTTC,CASSQDWLAGVSEAYNEQFF
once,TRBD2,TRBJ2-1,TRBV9,TGTGCCAGCAGCCCAGGACTAGCGGGAGGGATCAATGAGCAGTTCTTC,CASSPGLAGGINEQFF
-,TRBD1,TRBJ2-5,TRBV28,TGTGCCAGCAGTGCGCCCCCCTCGACAGGGCGGGAGACCCAGTACTTC,CASSAPPSTGRETQYF
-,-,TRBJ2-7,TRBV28,TGTGCCAGCAACTCCGTGGGATCCCACCACGAGCAGTACTTC,CASNSVGSHHEQYF